This T cell receptor beta chain stems from a study of CD8 T cells in Susac syndrome. Study background: Clinical remission applied to under 10 sequenced Susac syndrome patients, and six had active disease. When their blood was taken, the Susac syndrome patients had either not yet had any therapy, were taking corticosteroids, or were taking intravenous immunoglobulin alone.

With random hexamers, 0.5 to 1 ug RNA was reverse transcribed. MiXCR, applied by TCRdb to the immunoSEQ multiplex PCR reads, yields one record per CDR3 protein. There are roughly 200,000 distinct CDR3 sequences in the sample; 90% to 95% occur only once, and approximately 0.086% lies in the top ten. This CDR3 spans 13 amino acids. The V gene lost 3 bases and the J gene lost 4 bases, with 7 bases spanning the gap. Germline V lookup: CDR1 SEHNR, CDR2 FQNEAQ (reference sequence). The V call is TRBV7-9, the J call TRBJ1-5; D is undetermined. This TCR came from a human donor with Susac syndrome. Sequences were obtained from CD4+ T cells from PBMCs. The CDR3 DNA reads as TGTGCCAGCAGCTTGGACGGGAATCAGCCCCAGCATTTT. Protein sequence: CASSLDGNQPQHF.